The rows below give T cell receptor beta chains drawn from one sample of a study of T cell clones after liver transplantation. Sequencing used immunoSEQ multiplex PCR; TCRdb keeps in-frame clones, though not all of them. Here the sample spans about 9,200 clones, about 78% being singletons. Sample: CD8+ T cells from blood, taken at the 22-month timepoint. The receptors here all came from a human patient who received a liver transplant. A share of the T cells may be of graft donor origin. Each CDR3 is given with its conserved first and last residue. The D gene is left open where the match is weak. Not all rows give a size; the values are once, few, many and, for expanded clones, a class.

cdr3_aa: CASSTTSTRAQETQYF; cdr3_nt: TGTGCCAGCAGCACAACTTCGACTAGGGCCCAAGAGACCCAGTACTTC; j_call: TRBJ2-5; clone_size: .; v_call: TRBV7-9; d_call: .
cdr3_aa: CSVELVGEAFF; cdr3_nt: TGCAGCGTTGAATTAGTGGGCGAAGCTTTCTTT; j_call: TRBJ1-1; clone_size: .; v_call: TRBV29-1; d_call: .
cdr3_aa: CASSGGLAGPYNEQFF; cdr3_nt: TGTGCCAGCAGCGGGGGACTAGCGGGGCCATACAATGAGCAGTTCTTC; j_call: TRBJ2-1; clone_size: .; v_call: TRBV11-1; d_call: TRBD2
cdr3_aa: CASSPGTSGEETQYF; cdr3_nt: TGTGCCAGCAGCCCTGGGACTAGCGGGGAAGAGACCCAGTACTTC; j_call: TRBJ2-5; clone_size: .; v_call: TRBV7-3; d_call: TRBD2
cdr3_aa: CSVGGGQGLAYEQYF; cdr3_nt: TGCAGCGTCGGTGGGGGACAGGGATTAGCCTACGAGCAGTACTTC; j_call: TRBJ2-7; clone_size: few; v_call: TRBV29-1; d_call: TRBD1
cdr3_aa: CASSLWWGSAEAFF; cdr3_nt: TGTGCCAGCAGCTTATGGTGGGGAAGCGCTGAAGCTTTCTTT; j_call: TRBJ1-1; clone_size: .; v_call: TRBV11-2; d_call: .
cdr3_aa: CASSPDRPRGEPQHF; cdr3_nt: TGTGCCAGCAGCCCTGACAGGCCGAGGGGGGAGCCCCAGCATTTT; j_call: TRBJ1-5; clone_size: .; v_call: TRBV27; d_call: .
cdr3_aa: CASSFPSDRNTGELFF; cdr3_nt: TGTGCCAGCAGCTTTCCATCCGACAGAAACACCGGGGAGCTGTTTTTT; j_call: TRBJ2-2; clone_size: .; v_call: TRBV13; d_call: .
cdr3_aa: CASSSGQSYEQYF; cdr3_nt: TGTGCCAGCAGCTCGGGACAGTCCTACGAGCAGTACTTC; j_call: TRBJ2-7; clone_size: .; v_call: TRBV11-2; d_call: TRBD1
cdr3_aa: CASSPPRVTGRETQYF; cdr3_nt: TGTGCCAGCAGCCCCCCCCGGGTGACAGGCCGGGAGACCCAGTACTTC; j_call: TRBJ2-5; clone_size: .; v_call: TRBV7-9; d_call: .